The rows below give T cell receptor beta chains drawn from one sample of a study of cytomegalovirus exposure and HLA in healthy donors. TCRdb's copy holds only in-frame clones and misses some; the assay was immunoSEQ multiplex PCR. The repertoire has 150,000 to 200,000 clones, about four fifths of them found once; the top ten carry about 4.3%. Sequenced material: PBMCs. All receptors derive from a man between 25 and 39 years old in good health and CMV-seronegative. CDR3s include the opening cysteine and the closing phenylalanine or tryptophan. A D gene is named only where the DNA matches it firmly. Clone size, where shown, is once, few, many, or a class for clones that have expanded.

V gene	clone size	D gene	J gene	CDR3 protein	CDR3 DNA
TRBV28	NA	TRBD1	TRBJ2-4	CASSLRGLLAKNIQYF	TGTGCCAGCAGTTTGAGGGGGCTCCTAGCCAAAAACATTCAGTACTTC
TRBV18	NA	NA	TRBJ1-3	CASPSLSGNTIYF	TGTGCCAGTCCTTCTCTATCTGGAAACACCATATATTTT
TRBV5-1	NA	TRBD2	TRBJ2-3	CASSALRAGGADTQYF	TGCGCCAGCAGCGCCCTGAGGGCGGGGGGCGCGGATACGCAGTATTTT
TRBV4-3	NA	NA	TRBJ1-2	CASSQDQGIRGYTF	TGCGCCAGCAGCCAAGATCAGGGGATTAGAGGCTACACCTTC
TRBV28	few	NA	TRBJ1-3	CASSFRGKIHSGNTIYF	TGTGCCAGCAGTTTCAGGGGAAAAATACACTCTGGAAACACCATATATTTT
TRBV4-1	few	TRBD1	TRBJ1-3	CASSFPGQRNTIYF	TGCGCCAGCAGCTTTCCGGGACAGCGAAACACCATATATTTT
TRBV5-1	NA	TRBD1	TRBJ2-3	CASSPTGSTDTQYF	TGCGCCAGCTCACCGACAGGGAGCACAGATACGCAGTATTTT
TRBV13	NA	TRBD1	TRBJ1-2	CASSLYDTGQTASYGYTF	TGTGCCAGCAGCTTATATGATACGGGACAGACCGCTAGCTATGGCTACACCTTC
TRBV2	NA	TRBD2	TRBJ2-1	CASSEPSGGAPGWNEQFF	TGTGCCAGCAGTGAGCCGAGCGGGGGGGCCCCGGGTTGGAATGAGCAGTTCTTC
TRBV9	NA	TRBD1	TRBJ1-6	CASSVDRVRDNSPLHF	TGTGCCAGCAGCGTTGACAGGGTTAGGGATAATTCACCCCTCCACTTT
TRBV7-9	few	NA	TRBJ2-7	CASSWGAYEQYF	TGTGCCAGCAGCTGGGGGGCCTACGAGCAGTACTTC
TRBV29-1	many	NA	TRBJ1-1	CSVEWGGTEAFF	TGCAGCGTTGAATGGGGAGGTACTGAAGCTTTCTTT
TRBV6-1	NA	NA	TRBJ1-1	CASSPGNTEAFF	TGTGCCAGCAGCCCAGGGAACACTGAAGCTTTCTTT
TRBV10-1	NA	TRBD2	TRBJ2-7	CASGGDLYAEQYF	TGCGCCAGCGGGGGGGACCTCTACGCCGAGCAGTACTTC
TRBV5-1	few	TRBD1	TRBJ2-2	CASSPRTDRGLVGELFF	TGCGCCAGCAGCCCGAGGACCGACAGGGGTTTAGTCGGGGAGCTGTTTTTT
TRBV15	NA	TRBD1	TRBJ2-3	CATSRGTGITDTQYF	TGTGCCACCAGCAGGGGGACAGGGATCACAGATACGCAGTATTTT
TRBV2	NA	TRBD1	TRBJ1-2	CASSGYRGNYGYTF	TGTGCCAGCAGCGGGTACAGGGGTAACTATGGCTACACCTTC
TRBV27	few	NA	TRBJ1-4	CASSHRVVGEKLFF	TGTGCCAGCAGCCATCGGGTAGTAGGTGAAAAACTGTTTTTT
TRBV6-5	NA	NA	TRBJ1-3	CASSYAQGKGNTIYF	TGTGCCAGCAGTTACGCCCAAGGGAAGGGGAACACCATATATTTT
TRBV11-1	NA	NA	TRBJ1-1	CASSLPNALGEDTEAFF	TGTGCCAGCAGCTTACCGAATGCCCTCGGGGAGGACACTGAAGCTTTCTTT
TRBV10-3	NA	TRBD2	TRBJ2-3	CAISAPQLAGNTDTQYF	TGTGCCATCAGTGCCCCCCAACTAGCGGGAAACACAGATACGCAGTATTTT
TRBV2	NA	NA	TRBJ2-5	CATLIWEKETQYF	TGTGCCACCCTTATTTGGGAGAAAGAGACCCAGTACTTC
TRBV5-6	NA	NA	TRBJ2-5	CASSSPTQLSLEETQYF	TGTGCCAGCAGCTCCCCAACCCAACTGTCGCTGGAAGAGACCCAGTACTTC
TRBV21-1	few	NA	TRBJ2-6	CASRPGQNSGANVLTF	TGTGCCAGCAGACCGGGACAAAACTCTGGGGCCAACGTCCTGACTTTC
TRBV27	NA	NA	TRBJ2-3	CASRDRGRASTDTQYF	TGTGCCAGCAGGGACCGGGGGAGAGCTAGCACAGATACGCAGTATTTT
TRBV11-1	few	TRBD1	TRBJ2-7	CASSLEQGGTYEQYF	TGTGCCAGCAGCTTAGAACAGGGGGGAACCTACGAGCAGTACTTC
TRBV9	NA	NA	TRBJ1-3	CASSAREQSRPGNTIYF	TGTGCCAGCAGCGCAAGAGAACAGTCCCGTCCTGGAAACACCATATATTTT
TRBV7-8	NA	NA	TRBJ1-1	CASSLAEGRLNTEAFF	TGTGCCAGCAGCTTAGCGGAGGGTCGGTTGAACACTGAAGCTTTCTTT
TRBV9	NA	NA	TRBJ1-3	CASSPFPQEALGNTIYF	TGTGCCAGCAGCCCATTTCCACAGGAAGCTCTTGGAAACACCATATATTTT
TRBV9	NA	NA	TRBJ1-1	CASSVATGRNTEAFF	TGTGCCAGCAGCGTAGCCACAGGAAGGAACACTGAAGCTTTCTTT
TRBV7-3	few	NA	TRBJ1-1	CASSFDPYGTEAFF	TGTGCCAGCAGCTTCGACCCCTACGGGACTGAAGCTTTCTTT
TRBV4-3	NA	NA	TRBJ2-7	CASSQEVGGMRYEQYF	TGCGCCAGCAGCCAAGAGGTTGGAGGGATGCGTTACGAGCAGTACTTC
TRBV9	NA	TRBD1	TRBJ1-2	CASSPGQGRVNTF	TGTGCCAGCAGTCCCGGACAGGGAAGGGTAAACACCTTC
TRBV7-8	NA	TRBD2	TRBJ2-5	CASSLRLAGAKETQYF	TGTGCCAGCAGCTTAAGACTAGCGGGGGCGAAAGAGACCCAGTACTTC
TRBV7-3	few	TRBD1	TRBJ1-1	CASSPGGQGYTEAFF	TGTGCCAGCAGCCCCGGAGGACAGGGTTACACTGAAGCTTTCTTT
TRBV7-9	NA	TRBD2	TRBJ2-3	CASSWTSGRTDTQYF	TGTGCCAGCAGTTGGACTAGCGGGCGCACAGATACGCAGTATTTT
TRBV4-1	NA	TRBD2	TRBJ2-1	CASSQVDSGRARFF	TGCGCCAGCAGCCAAGTGGATAGCGGGAGGGCCAGGTTCTTC
TRBV21-1	NA	NA	TRBJ1-2	CASSKALTGGGYTF	TGTGCCAGCAGCAAAGCGTTGACAGGGGGTGGCTACACCTTC
TRBV5-8	NA	NA	TRBJ1-5	CASSLDRVPGRQPQHF	TGTGCCAGCAGCTTGGACAGGGTACCAGGCCGTCAGCCCCAGCATTTT
TRBV2	once	NA	TRBJ1-5	CASSEKTVNQPQHF	TGTGCCAGCAGTGAAAAAACAGTTAATCAGCCCCAGCATTTT
TRBV14	NA	TRBD1	TRBJ2-1	CASSQELRGFFNEQFF	TGTGCCAGCAGCCAAGAACTCAGGGGGTTTTTCAATGAGCAGTTCTTC
TRBV27	NA	TRBD1	TRBJ2-7	CASSLLGTGDRDEQYF	TGTGCCAGCAGTTTATTGGGGACAGGGGACCGCGACGAGCAGTACTTC